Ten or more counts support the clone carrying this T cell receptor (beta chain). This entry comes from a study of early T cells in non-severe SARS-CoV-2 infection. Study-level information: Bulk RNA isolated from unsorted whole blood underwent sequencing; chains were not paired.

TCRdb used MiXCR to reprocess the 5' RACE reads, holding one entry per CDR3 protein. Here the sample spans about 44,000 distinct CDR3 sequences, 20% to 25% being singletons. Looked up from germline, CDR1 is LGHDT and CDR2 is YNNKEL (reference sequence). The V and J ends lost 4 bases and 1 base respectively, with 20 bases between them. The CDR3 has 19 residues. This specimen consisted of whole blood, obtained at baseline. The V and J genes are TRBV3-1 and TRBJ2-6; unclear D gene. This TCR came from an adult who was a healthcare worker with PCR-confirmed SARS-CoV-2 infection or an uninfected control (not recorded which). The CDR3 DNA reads TGTGCCAGCAGCCCCGGCGGATGGGCGGCCCTTTCTGGGGCCAACGTCCTGACTTTC. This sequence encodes CASSPGGWAALSGANVLTF.